These T cell receptor beta chains were read from a single sample in a study of T cells in Graves' hyperthyroidism and ophthalmopathy. TCRdb re-derived calls from the multiplex PCR reads in MiXCR, one entry per CDR3 protein. This table holds roughly 240,000 distinct CDR3 sequences, 24% found once. Sample: blood. These receptors all come from a woman aged 35 to 49 with Graves' ophthalmopathy. The CDR3 runs from the conserved cysteine through the conserved F or W. The D gene is left open where the match is weak. Clone size is given for some rows only: seen once, a few or many times, or a class if the clone is expanded.

size: many; D: -; V: TRBV16; J: TRBJ1-1; DNA: TGTGCCAGCAGCCAATCGAACGGTAACACTGAAGCTTTCTTT; CDR3: CASSQSNGNTEAFF
size: many; D: -; V: TRBV7-8; J: TRBJ1-5; DNA: TGTGCCAGCAGCCTTGCCGTCGGCAATCAGCCCCAGCATTTT; CDR3: CASSLAVGNQPQHF
size: -; D: -; V: TRBV9; J: TRBJ2-5; DNA: TGTGCCAGCAGCATTGACTCGGGGAGAGGAGAGACCCAGTACTTC; CDR3: CASSIDSGRGETQYF
size: many; D: TRBD1; V: TRBV4-1; J: TRBJ1-2; DNA: TGCGCCAGCAGCCAACCCGTACAGGGGCGCGACTATGGCTACACCTTC; CDR3: CASSQPVQGRDYGYTF
size: many; D: TRBD1; V: TRBV27; J: TRBJ1-5; DNA: TGTGCCAGCAGTCCCCTTCGTAGACAGGGAAAGTTCAATCAGCCCCAGCATTTT; CDR3: CASSPLRRQGKFNQPQHF
size: many; D: TRBD1; V: TRBV12-3/TRBV12-4; J: TRBJ2-5; DNA: TGTGCCAGCAGACGGACAGGGCAAGAGACCCAGTACTTC; CDR3: CASRRTGQETQYF
size: many; D: -; V: TRBV27; J: TRBJ1-1; DNA: TGTGCCAGCAGTTTAAAGGGGTCGGGCACTGAAGCTTTCTTT; CDR3: CASSLKGSGTEAFF
size: many; D: TRBD1; V: TRBV18; J: TRBJ2-5; DNA: TGTGCCAGCTCACCCACGACAGGGACGGAGACCCAGTACTTC; CDR3: CASSPTTGTETQYF
size: many; D: -; V: TRBV6-1; J: TRBJ2-2; DNA: TGTGCCAGCAGTGTCTTTGAAAACACCGGGGAGCTGTTTTTT; CDR3: CASSVFENTGELFF
size: many; D: -; V: TRBV28; J: TRBJ1-2; DNA: TGTGCCAGCAGTTTACAGACCTATGGCTACACCTTC; CDR3: CASSLQTYGYTF
size: -; D: -; V: TRBV7-2; J: TRBJ1-5; DNA: TGTGCCAGCAGCTTAGCCCAGGGCGGTGGGCAGCCCCAGCATTTT; CDR3: CASSLAQGGGQPQHF
size: many; D: -; V: TRBV28; J: TRBJ1-1; DNA: TGTGCCAGCAGATTGCCAGGGGTAAACACTGAAGCTTTCTTT; CDR3: CASRLPGVNTEAFF
size: many; D: -; V: TRBV6-5; J: TRBJ1-3; DNA: TGTGCCAGCAGTTACTCCCCGACTCGGACGGAGGGAAACACCATATATTTT; CDR3: CASSYSPTRTEGNTIYF
size: -; D: TRBD1; V: TRBV7-3; J: TRBJ2-7; DNA: TGTGCCAGCAGCTCCGGGACAGGGTCCCTAGACGAGCAGTACTTC; CDR3: CASSSGTGSLDEQYF
size: many; D: -; V: TRBV4-1; J: TRBJ2-5; DNA: TGCGCCAGCAGCCAAGATACCCAAGAGACCCAGTACTTC; CDR3: CASSQDTQETQYF
size: many; D: -; V: TRBV29-1; J: TRBJ1-2; DNA: TGCAGCGTTGAAGTGTCGGGCTATGGCTACACCTTC; CDR3: CSVEVSGYGYTF
size: -; D: -; V: TRBV29-1; J: TRBJ1-1; DNA: TGCAGCGTTGAAGATCAGAGCGGGACAATGAACACTGAAGCTTTCTTT; CDR3: CSVEDQSGTMNTEAFF
size: -; D: TRBD1; V: TRBV6-7; J: TRBJ1-1; DNA: TGTGCCAGCACCCAGGAGCCGGGACAGGGAGCCGTTGAAGCTTTCTTT; CDR3: CASTQEPGQGAVEAFF
size: many; D: TRBD2; V: TRBV4-1; J: TRBJ2-2; DNA: TGCGCCAGCAGCCCTCTCCTACGGGAGGGCCGCGGGGAGCTGTTTTTT; CDR3: CASSPLLREGRGELFF
size: many; D: -; V: TRBV28; J: TRBJ1-5; DNA: TGTGCCAGCAGTTTAATGGCTCAAAACCGACATCAGCCCCAGCATTTT; CDR3: CASSLMAQNRHQPQHF
size: -; D: TRBD1; V: TRBV6-5; J: TRBJ2-5; DNA: TGTGCCAGCAGTTACTCAGCGCAGGGGGCAGAGACCCAGTACTTC; CDR3: CASSYSAQGAETQYF
size: -; D: -; V: TRBV6-1; J: TRBJ1-2; DNA: TGTGCCAGCAGAACATCGGGACAAAGAGGAGACTATGGCTACACCTTC; CDR3: CASRTSGQRGDYGYTF
size: -; D: TRBD2; V: TRBV27; J: TRBJ2-5; DNA: TGTGCCAGCAGTCTCGGACTAGCGGGAGGTCGGGAGACCCAGTACTTC; CDR3: CASSLGLAGGRETQYF
size: many; D: -; V: TRBV24-1; J: TRBJ1-2; DNA: TGTGCCACCAGTGATAGTTCTGGGGCTAGTGCGTCTATCCCCTATGGCTACACCTTC; CDR3: CATSDSSGASASIPYGYTF
size: many; D: TRBD1; V: TRBV28; J: TRBJ1-1; DNA: TGTGCCAGCAGTCGGCCGGGACAGGGGGCGATGAACACTGAAGCTTTCTTT; CDR3: CASSRPGQGAMNTEAFF
size: many; D: -; V: TRBV14; J: TRBJ1-1; DNA: TGTGCCAGCAGTCAGACAGACGTGTGGACTGAAGCTTTCTTT; CDR3: CASSQTDVWTEAFF
size: many; D: -; V: TRBV3-1; J: TRBJ2-7; DNA: TGTGCCAGCAGCCAAGATAGGGGCGGGGCCTCAAGCTCCTACGAGCAGTACTTC; CDR3: CASSQDRGGASSSYEQYF
size: medium-sized; D: -; V: TRBV4-2; J: TRBJ2-7; DNA: TGTGCCAGCAGCCCTCCTAGCGACGAGCAGTACTTC; CDR3: CASSPPSDEQYF
size: few; D: TRBD2; V: TRBV28; J: TRBJ2-2; DNA: TGTGCCAGCAACCATAGCGGGAGGCAGCGCACCGGGGAGCTGTTTTTT; CDR3: CASNHSGRQRTGELFF
size: -; D: TRBD2; V: TRBV14; J: TRBJ2-2; DNA: TGTGCCAGCAGCCCGCTGCGGACTAGCATCAGGGAGCTGTTTTTT; CDR3: CASSPLRTSIRELFF
size: many; D: TRBD1; V: TRBV20-1; J: TRBJ2-7; DNA: TGCAGTGCTAGAGCTGTTGACAGGGGCGCCGAGCAGTACTTC; CDR3: CSARAVDRGAEQYF
size: once; D: TRBD2; V: TRBV24-1; J: TRBJ2-2; DNA: TGTGCCACCAACGGCAGCGGGGAAAAGGGGACCGGGGAGCTGTTTTTT; CDR3: CATNGSGEKGTGELFF
size: -; D: TRBD1; V: TRBV5-1; J: TRBJ1-2; DNA: TGCGCCAGCAGCCAACGGACAGGGAAAAACTATGGCTACACCTTC; CDR3: CASSQRTGKNYGYTF
size: -; D: -; V: TRBV4-2; J: TRBJ2-2; DNA: TGTGCCAGCAGCCAGGTGGGACAGAACACCGGGGAGCTGTTTTTT; CDR3: CASSQVGQNTGELFF
size: -; D: TRBD1; V: TRBV7-6; J: TRBJ1-2; DNA: TGTGCCAGCAGCTTTGGGACAGATGAACACTACTATGGCTACACCTTC; CDR3: CASSFGTDEHYYGYTF
size: -; D: TRBD1; V: TRBV28; J: TRBJ2-7; DNA: TGTGCCAGCAGTTATATCGGGACAGGGGGCTCCGAGCAGTACTTC; CDR3: CASSYIGTGGSEQYF
size: many; D: TRBD2; V: TRBV12-3/TRBV12-4; J: TRBJ2-6; DNA: TGTGCCAGCAGACTGGGGGGGGGGACTGGGGCCAACGTCCTGACTTTC; CDR3: CASRLGGGTGANVLTF
size: few; D: -; V: TRBV24-1; J: TRBJ1-2; DNA: TGTGCCACCAGTTACTCAGGTGGAGGCTACACCTTC; CDR3: CATSYSGGGYTF
size: -; D: TRBD2; V: TRBV11-2; J: TRBJ2-5; DNA: TGTGCCAGCAGCTTAAGCCCAACTAGCGGGGAGACCCAGTACTTC; CDR3: CASSLSPTSGETQYF
size: many; D: -; V: TRBV19; J: TRBJ1-5; DNA: TGTGCCAGTATGGAGCAGGGAGGCCAGCCCCAGCATTTT; CDR3: CASMEQGGQPQHF
size: many; D: TRBD1; V: TRBV5-1; J: TRBJ2-7; DNA: TGCGCCAGCAACTCCGGGACAGTGGCCGAGCAGTACTTC; CDR3: CASNSGTVAEQYF
size: many; D: -; V: TRBV12-3/TRBV12-4; J: TRBJ2-7; DNA: TGTGCCAGCAGTTTACTAGTTTACGAGCAGTACTTC; CDR3: CASSLLVYEQYF
size: many; D: TRBD1; V: TRBV28; J: TRBJ1-5; DNA: TGTGCCAGCAGTAAACTCGACAGGGATAATCAGCCCCAGCATTTT; CDR3: CASSKLDRDNQPQHF
size: many; D: TRBD1; V: TRBV13; J: TRBJ1-1; DNA: TGTGCCAGCAGCTCCAGTTACTCCGGGACAGTTAACACTGAAGCTTTCTTT; CDR3: CASSSSYSGTVNTEAFF
size: -; D: -; V: TRBV28; J: TRBJ1-1; DNA: TGTGCCAGCAGTTCCCCCGCGGATGGGGTCGGTACTGAAGCTTACTTT; CDR3: CASSSPADGVGTEAYF
size: many; D: TRBD2; V: TRBV19; J: TRBJ2-5; DNA: TGTGCCAGTAGTATTAGTGGACTAGCGGGAGCCAGGGGCCAAGAGACCCAGTACTTC; CDR3: CASSISGLAGARGQETQYF
size: many; D: TRBD2; V: TRBV10-3; J: TRBJ2-7; DNA: TGTGCCATCAGTGAAACTAGCGCTTCCTACGAGCAGTACTTC; CDR3: CAISETSASYEQYF
size: many; D: -; V: TRBV3-1; J: TRBJ2-5; DNA: TGTGCCAGCAGCCGACGGAGTGGGGGCCAAGAGACCCAGTACTTC; CDR3: CASSRRSGGQETQYF
size: many; D: -; V: TRBV30; J: TRBJ1-6; DNA: TGTGCCTGGAGTACCGGGGGTCATTCACCCCTCCACTTT; CDR3: CAWSTGGHSPLHF
size: -; D: -; V: TRBV12-3/TRBV12-4; J: TRBJ2-7; DNA: TGTGCCAGCAGGCCCAGGGGACACGAGCAGTACTTC; CDR3: CASRPRGHEQYF
size: many; D: TRBD1; V: TRBV2; J: TRBJ1-5; DNA: TGTGCCAGCAGTTTCCGGGACAGCTTTAATCAGCCCCAGCATTTT; CDR3: CASSFRDSFNQPQHF
size: few; D: TRBD2; V: TRBV12-3/TRBV12-4; J: TRBJ2-7; DNA: TGTGCCAGCAAACCACCCGGACTAGCGTCCGAGCAGTACTTC; CDR3: CASKPPGLASEQYF
size: -; D: -; V: TRBV18; J: TRBJ1-2; DNA: TGTGCCAGCTCACCAATCCCAGGCGATGGCTACACCTTC; CDR3: CASSPIPGDGYTF
size: -; D: -; V: TRBV28; J: TRBJ2-5; DNA: TGTGCCAGCAGTTTAGCCGGGCTTGGAGAGACCCAGTACTTC; CDR3: CASSLAGLGETQYF
size: many; D: -; V: TRBV2; J: TRBJ2-7; DNA: TGTGCCAGCACGAGACAGATTAACTACGAGCAGTACTTC; CDR3: CASTRQINYEQYF